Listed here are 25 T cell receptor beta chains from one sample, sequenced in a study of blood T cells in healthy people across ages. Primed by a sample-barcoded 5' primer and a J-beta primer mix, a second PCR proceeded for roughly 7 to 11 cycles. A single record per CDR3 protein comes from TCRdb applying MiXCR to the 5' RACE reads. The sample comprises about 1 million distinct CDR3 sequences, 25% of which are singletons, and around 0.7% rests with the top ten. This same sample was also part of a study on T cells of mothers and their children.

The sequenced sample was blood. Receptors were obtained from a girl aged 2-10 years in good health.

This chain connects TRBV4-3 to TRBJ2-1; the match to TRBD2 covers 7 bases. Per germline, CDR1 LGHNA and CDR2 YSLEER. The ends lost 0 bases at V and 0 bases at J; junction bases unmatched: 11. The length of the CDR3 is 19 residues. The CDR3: CASSQDGAGVGYSYNEQFF. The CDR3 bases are TGCGCCAGCAGCCAAGACGGGGCGGGGGTTGGGTACTCCTACAATGAGCAGTTCTTC.

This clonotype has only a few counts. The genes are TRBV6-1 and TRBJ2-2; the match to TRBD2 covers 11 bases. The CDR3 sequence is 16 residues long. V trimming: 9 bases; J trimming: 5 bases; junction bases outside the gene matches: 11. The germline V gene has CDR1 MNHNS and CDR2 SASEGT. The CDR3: CASIQLAGVRTGELFF. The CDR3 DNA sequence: TGTGCCAGTATTCAACTAGCGGGAGTTAGGACCGGGGAGCTGTTTTTT.

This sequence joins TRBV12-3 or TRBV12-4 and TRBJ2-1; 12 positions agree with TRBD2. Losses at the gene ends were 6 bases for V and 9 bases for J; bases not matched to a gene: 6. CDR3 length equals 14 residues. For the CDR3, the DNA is TGTGCCAGCAGCCGACTAGCGGGAGCGAGTGAGCAGTTCTTC. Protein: CASSRLAGASEQFF.

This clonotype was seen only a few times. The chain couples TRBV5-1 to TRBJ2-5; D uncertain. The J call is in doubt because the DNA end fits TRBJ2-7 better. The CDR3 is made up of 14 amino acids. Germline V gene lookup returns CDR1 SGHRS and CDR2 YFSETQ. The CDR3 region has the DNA TGCGCCAGCAGCTTGAGGGATCCACCCTACGAGCAGTACTTC. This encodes CASSLRDPPYEQYF.

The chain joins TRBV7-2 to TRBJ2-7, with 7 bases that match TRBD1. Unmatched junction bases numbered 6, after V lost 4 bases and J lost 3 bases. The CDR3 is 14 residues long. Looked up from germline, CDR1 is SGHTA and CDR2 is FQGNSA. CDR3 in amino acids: CASSSAGDSYEQYF. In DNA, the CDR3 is TGTGCCAGCAGCTCAGCAGGGGACAGCTACGAGCAGTACTTC.

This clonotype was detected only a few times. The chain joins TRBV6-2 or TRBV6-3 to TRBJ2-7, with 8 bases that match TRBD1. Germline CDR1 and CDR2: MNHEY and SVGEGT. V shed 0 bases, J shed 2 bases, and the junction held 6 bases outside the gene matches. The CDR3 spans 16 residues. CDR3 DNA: TGTGCCAGCAGTTACTCGGAGGACAGGGTGACCTACGAGCAGTACTTC. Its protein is CASSYSEDRVTYEQYF.

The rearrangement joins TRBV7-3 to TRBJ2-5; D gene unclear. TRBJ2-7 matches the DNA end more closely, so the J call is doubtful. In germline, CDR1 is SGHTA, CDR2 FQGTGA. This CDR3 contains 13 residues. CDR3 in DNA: TGTGCCAGCAGCTTAATGAGTGGCTACGAGCAGTACTTC. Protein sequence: CASSLMSGYEQYF.

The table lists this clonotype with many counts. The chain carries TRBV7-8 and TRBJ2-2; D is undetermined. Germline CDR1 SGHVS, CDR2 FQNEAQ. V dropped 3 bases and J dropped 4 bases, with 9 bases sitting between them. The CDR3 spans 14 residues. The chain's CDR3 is CASSFGFSTGELFF. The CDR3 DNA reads TGTGCCAGCAGCTTTGGGTTTTCCACCGGGGAGCTGTTTTTT.

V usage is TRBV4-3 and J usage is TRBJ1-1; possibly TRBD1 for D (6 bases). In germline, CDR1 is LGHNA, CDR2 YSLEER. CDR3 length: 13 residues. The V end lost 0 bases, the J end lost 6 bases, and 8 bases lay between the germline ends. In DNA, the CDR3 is TGCGCCAGCAGCCAAGAGGACAGCGCTGAAGCTTTCTTT. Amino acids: CASSQEDSAEAFF.

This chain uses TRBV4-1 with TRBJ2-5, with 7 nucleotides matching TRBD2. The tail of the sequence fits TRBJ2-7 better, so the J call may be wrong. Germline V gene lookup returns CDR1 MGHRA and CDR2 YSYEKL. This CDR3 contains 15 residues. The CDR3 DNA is TGCGCCAGCAGCCAAGAGGAGACTAGCACGGGCGAGCAGTACTTC. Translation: CASSQEETSTGEQYF.

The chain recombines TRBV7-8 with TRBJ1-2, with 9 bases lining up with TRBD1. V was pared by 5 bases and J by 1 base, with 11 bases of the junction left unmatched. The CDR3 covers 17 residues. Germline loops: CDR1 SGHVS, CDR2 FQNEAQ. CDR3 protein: CASSLFPWTGDNYGYTF. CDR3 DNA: TGTGCCAGCAGCCTTTTTCCGTGGACAGGGGATAACTATGGCTACACCTTC.

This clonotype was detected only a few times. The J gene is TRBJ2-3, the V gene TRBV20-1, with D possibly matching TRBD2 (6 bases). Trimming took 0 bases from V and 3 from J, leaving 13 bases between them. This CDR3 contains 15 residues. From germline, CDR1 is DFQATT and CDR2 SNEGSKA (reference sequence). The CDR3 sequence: CSARDPGEWTDTQYF. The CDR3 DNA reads TGCAGTGCTAGAGATCCGGGGGAATGGACAGATACGCAGTATTTT.

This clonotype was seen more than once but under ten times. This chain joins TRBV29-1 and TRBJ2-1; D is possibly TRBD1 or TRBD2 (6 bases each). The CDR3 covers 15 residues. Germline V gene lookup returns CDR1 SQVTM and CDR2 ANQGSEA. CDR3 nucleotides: TGCGGGGTGATCCCGGGGGCATCGTCCTACAATGAGCAGTTCTTC. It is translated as CGVIPGASSYNEQFF.

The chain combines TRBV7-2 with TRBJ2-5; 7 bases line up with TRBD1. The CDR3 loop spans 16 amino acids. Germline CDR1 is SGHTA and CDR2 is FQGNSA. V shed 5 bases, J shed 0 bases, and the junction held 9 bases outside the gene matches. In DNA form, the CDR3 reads TGTGCCAGCAGCCTACTTTCCAGGGGGTACCAAGAGACCCAGTACTTC. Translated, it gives CASSLLSRGYQETQYF.

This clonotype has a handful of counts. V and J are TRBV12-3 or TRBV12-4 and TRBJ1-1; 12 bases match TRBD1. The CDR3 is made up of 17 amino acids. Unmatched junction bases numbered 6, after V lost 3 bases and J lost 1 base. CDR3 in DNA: TGTGCCAGCAGTTTTAGCGGGACAGGGGGCGCGAACACTGAAGCTTTCTTT. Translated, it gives CASSFSGTGGANTEAFF.

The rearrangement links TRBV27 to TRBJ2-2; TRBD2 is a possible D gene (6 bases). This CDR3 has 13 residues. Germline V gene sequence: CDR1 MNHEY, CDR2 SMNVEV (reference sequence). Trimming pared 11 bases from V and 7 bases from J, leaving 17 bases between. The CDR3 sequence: CACSRETGGELFF. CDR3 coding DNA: TGTGCCTGTTCGCGGGAAACGGGCGGGGAGCTGTTTTTT.

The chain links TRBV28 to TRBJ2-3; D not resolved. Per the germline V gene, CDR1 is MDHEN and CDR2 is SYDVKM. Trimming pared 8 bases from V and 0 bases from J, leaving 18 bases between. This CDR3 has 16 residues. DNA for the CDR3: TGTGCCAGCCGGAGCACTCTCACATCTAGCACAGATACGCAGTATTTT. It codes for CASRSTLTSSTDTQYF.

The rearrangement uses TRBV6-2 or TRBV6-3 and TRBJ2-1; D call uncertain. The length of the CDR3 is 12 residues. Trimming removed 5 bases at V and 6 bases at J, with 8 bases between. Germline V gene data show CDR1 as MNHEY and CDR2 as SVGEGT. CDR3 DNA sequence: TGTGCCAGCAGTCGGTTGCTCAATGAGCAGTTCTTC. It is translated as CASSRLLNEQFF.

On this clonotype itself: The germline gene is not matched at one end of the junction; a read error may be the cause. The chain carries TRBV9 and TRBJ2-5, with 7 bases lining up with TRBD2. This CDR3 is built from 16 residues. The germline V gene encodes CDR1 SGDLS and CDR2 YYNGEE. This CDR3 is CASSVGLRELEETQYF. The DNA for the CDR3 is TGCGCCAGCAGCGTAGGATTGCGGGAGCTGGAAGAGACCCAGTACTTC.

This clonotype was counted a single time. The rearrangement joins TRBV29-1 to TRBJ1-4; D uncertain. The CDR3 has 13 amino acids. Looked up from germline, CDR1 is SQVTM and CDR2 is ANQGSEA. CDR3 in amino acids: CGAMTGADEKLFF. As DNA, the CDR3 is TGCGGCGCCATGACTGGAGCGGATGAAAAACTGTTTTTT.

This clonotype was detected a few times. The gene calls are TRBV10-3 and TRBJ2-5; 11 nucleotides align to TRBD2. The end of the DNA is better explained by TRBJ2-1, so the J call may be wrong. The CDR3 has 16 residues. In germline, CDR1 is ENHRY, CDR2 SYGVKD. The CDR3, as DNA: TGTGCCATCAGTGGGGAGGTAGCGGGAGGGCCTGGTGAGCAGTTCTTC. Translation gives CAISGEVAGGPGEQFF.

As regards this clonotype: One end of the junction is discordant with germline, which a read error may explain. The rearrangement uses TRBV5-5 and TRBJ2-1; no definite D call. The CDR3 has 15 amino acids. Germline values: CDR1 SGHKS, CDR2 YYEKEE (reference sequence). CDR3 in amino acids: CASSLAATVQETQHF. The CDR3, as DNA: TGTGCCAGCAGCTTGGCCGCGACCGTTCAAGAGACCCAGCACTTC. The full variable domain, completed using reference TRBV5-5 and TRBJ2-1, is DAGVTQSPTHLIKTRGQQVTLRCSPISGHKSVSWYQQVLGQGPQFIFQYYEKEERGRGNFPDRFSARQFPNYSSELNVNALLLGDSALYLCASSLAATVQETQHFGPGTRLTVL.

The CDR3 region has the DNA TGCAGTGCTAGAGGTTGGGGGTGGGAAGGGCAGACCCAGTACTTC. This gives the protein CSARGWGWEGQTQYF. The V call is TRBV20-1, the J call TRBJ2-5; either TRBD1 or TRBD2 may supply D (5 bases each). Germline-derived CDR1 and CDR2 are DFQATT and SNEGSKA (reference sequence). V lost 1 base and J lost 6, with 18 bases in between. The CDR3 consists of 15 residues.

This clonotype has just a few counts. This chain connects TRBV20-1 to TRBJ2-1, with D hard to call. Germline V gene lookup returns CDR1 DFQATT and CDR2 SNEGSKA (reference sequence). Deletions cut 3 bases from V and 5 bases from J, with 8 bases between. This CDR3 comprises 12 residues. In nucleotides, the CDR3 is TGCAGTGCTAGTTGGCAGGACAATGAGCAGTTCTTC. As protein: CSASWQDNEQFF.

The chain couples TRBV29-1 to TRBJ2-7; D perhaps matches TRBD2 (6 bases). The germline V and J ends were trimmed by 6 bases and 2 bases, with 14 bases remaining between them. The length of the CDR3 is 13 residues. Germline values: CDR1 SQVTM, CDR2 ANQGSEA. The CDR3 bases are TGCAGCGTCGGGGACGGGGAGGCCTACGAGCAGTACTTC. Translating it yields CSVGDGEAYEQYF.